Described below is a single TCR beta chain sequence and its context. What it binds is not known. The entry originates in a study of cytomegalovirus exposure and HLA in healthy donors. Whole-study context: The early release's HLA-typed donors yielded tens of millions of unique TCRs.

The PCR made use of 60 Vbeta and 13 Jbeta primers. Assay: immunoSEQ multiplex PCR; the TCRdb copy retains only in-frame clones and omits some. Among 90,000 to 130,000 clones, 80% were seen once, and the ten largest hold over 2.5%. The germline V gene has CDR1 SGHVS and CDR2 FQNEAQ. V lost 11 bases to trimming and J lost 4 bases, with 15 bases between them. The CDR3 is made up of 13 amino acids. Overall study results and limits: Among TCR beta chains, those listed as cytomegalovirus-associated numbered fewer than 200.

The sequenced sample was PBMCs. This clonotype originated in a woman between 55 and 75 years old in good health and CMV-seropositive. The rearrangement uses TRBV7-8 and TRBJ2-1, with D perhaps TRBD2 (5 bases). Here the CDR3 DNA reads TGTGCCTCCACGCGGACTTCTTACAATGAGCAGTTCTTC. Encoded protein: CASTRTSYNEQFF.